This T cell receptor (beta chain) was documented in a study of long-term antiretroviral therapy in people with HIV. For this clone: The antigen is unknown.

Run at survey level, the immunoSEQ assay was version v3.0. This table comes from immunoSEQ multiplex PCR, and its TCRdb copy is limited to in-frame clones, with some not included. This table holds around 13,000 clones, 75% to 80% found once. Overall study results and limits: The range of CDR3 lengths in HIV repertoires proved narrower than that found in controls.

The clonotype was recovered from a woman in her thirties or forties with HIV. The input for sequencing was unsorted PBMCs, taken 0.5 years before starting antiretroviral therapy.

The CDR3 DNA reads as TGTGCCAGCAGTCCTGGGACCACCCAAGAGACCCAGTACTTC. Amino acid sequence: CASSPGTTQETQYF. The J gene is TRBJ2-5, the V gene TRBV27; either TRBD1 or TRBD2 may supply D (5 bases each). CDR1 MNHEY and CDR2 SMNVEV come from the germline V gene (reference sequence). Between the trimmed V and J ends, which lost 5 bases and 1 base, there was a span of 11 bases. There are 14 residues in the CDR3.